Reported below is one T cell receptor beta chain. The source of the sample is a study of blood T cell repertoires in COVID-19. For the study at large: Whether acute or convalescent, the COVID-19 samples came from the United States, Italy and Spain. PBMCs, B-cell-depleted T cells, or T cells provided the cDNA or gDNA that made up the material.

Source study methods: The authors estimated nucleated cell counts from reference gene primer amplification. Sequenced by immunoSEQ multiplex PCR; TCRdb stores in-frame clones only, minus some. V and J calls and clone size follow that table, whereas D and trimming were derived from the DNA. The repertoire has over 150,000 clones, roughly 80% of them found once; the top ten carry about 3%. The germline V gene has CDR1 SGHTA and CDR2 FQGNSA. The CDR3 has 15 amino acids. V shed 0 bases and J 4 bases; nucleotides not matched to a gene: 2. The genes are TRBV7-2 and TRBJ1-3; TRBD1 matches at 8 bases. This receptor was identified in a man between 65 and 85 years old with acute or convalescent COVID-19. Sequenced sample: peripheral blood. The CDR3 protein is CASSLADRAGNTIYF. The DNA for the CDR3 is TGTGCCAGCAGCTTAGCGGACAGGGCAGGAAACACCATATATTTT.